One sample yielded the 7 T cell receptor beta chains listed below, sequenced in a study of CD8 T cells in ankylosing spondylitis. MiXCR, run by TCRdb on the 5' RACE reads, gives a single entry per CDR3 protein. The sample yields around 250,000 distinct CDR3 sequences, roughly a third seen once. The sequenced material came from blood, either unsorted or a sorted T cell fraction (not recorded which). These receptors were taken from a male donor with ankylosing spondylitis or in good health (not recorded which).

The chain recombines TRBV4-2 with TRBJ2-3; 10 bases align to TRBD2. This CDR3 is 18 amino acids long. The germline CDR1 and CDR2 sequences are LGHNA and YNFKEQ. V dropped 0 bases and J dropped 0; count of bases not matched to a gene: 6. CDR3 region: CASSQELAGGRSTDTQYF. CDR3 DNA sequence: TGTGCCAGCAGCCAAGAATTAGCGGGGGGCCGTAGCACAGATACGCAGTATTTT.

This chain joins TRBV6-1 and TRBJ2-3; D is unresolved. This CDR3 is built from 13 residues. With 8 bases removed from V and 0 bases from J, the gap between germline ends came to 9 bases. Germline V gene data show CDR1 as MNHNS and CDR2 as SASEGT. The CDR3: CASALGSTDTQYF. CDR3 DNA: TGTGCCAGCGCCCTCGGGAGCACAGATACGCAGTATTTT.

The chain carries TRBV18 and TRBJ2-7; D is perhaps TRBD1 (6 bases). Germline V gene lookup returns CDR1 KGHSH and CDR2 LQKENI. Between the trimmed V and J ends, which lost 1 base and 5 bases, there was a span of 15 bases. This CDR3 comprises 15 residues. Here the CDR3 DNA reads TGTGCCAGCTCACCACTCGCCACAGGGATCCACGAGCAGTACTTC. Its translation: CASSPLATGIHEQYF.

V is TRBV2 and J is TRBJ2-1; TRBD1 matches at 10 bases. The CDR3 covers 15 residues. CDR1 is SNHLY and CDR2 is FYNNEI in the germline V gene. The J segment lost 4 bases and the V segment lost 3 bases, leaving 3 bases of the junction unmatched. CDR3 coding DNA: TGTGCCAGCAGTGACCGACAGGGGGCTTACAATGAGCAGTTCTTC. Translated, it gives CASSDRQGAYNEQFF. Complete variable domain (other parts from reference TRBV2 and TRBJ2-1): EPEVTQTPSHQVTQMGQEVILRCVPISNHLYFYWYRQILGQKVEFLVSFYNNEISEKSEIFDDQFSVERPDGSNFTLKIRSTKLEDSAMYFCASSDRQGAYNEQFFGPGTRLTVL.

This clonotype appeared a few times. The chain combines TRBV20-1 with TRBJ2-7; D tentatively reads TRBD1 or TRBD2 (5 bases each). The germline V gene encodes CDR1 DFQATT and CDR2 SNEGSKA (reference sequence). The V gene lost 0 bases and the J gene lost 7 bases, with 16 bases spanning the gap. This CDR3 contains 14 residues. Here the CDR3 reads CSARENEGLREQYF. Written as DNA, the CDR3 is TGCAGTGCTAGAGAAAACGAGGGGTTGAGGGAGCAGTACTTC.

The J gene is TRBJ2-5, the V gene TRBV12-3 or TRBV12-4, with no clear D. Trimming shortened V by 6 bases and J by 2 bases, and 13 bases separated the two germline ends. This CDR3 has 14 amino acids. In DNA form, the CDR3 reads TGTGCCAGCAGCTTACCTGGGGTACAAGAGACCCAGTACTTC. This codes for CASSLPGVQETQYF.

This clonotype was found a few times. The rearrangement uses TRBV29-1 and TRBJ2-7; weak D call: TRBD2 (5 bases). Trimming took 5 bases from V and 0 from J, leaving 14 bases between them. CDR1 is SQVTM and CDR2 is ANQGSEA in the germline V gene. The CDR3 sequence is 14 residues long. The CDR3, as DNA: TGCAGCGTTATAGGTGCGGGCAGCTCCTACGAGCAGTACTTC. Protein product: CSVIGAGSSYEQYF.